Listed below are T cell receptor beta chains from one sample, sequenced in a study of blood T cell repertoires in COVID-19. TCRdb keeps only in-frame clones here, not all; method: immunoSEQ multiplex PCR. Of over 250,000 clones in the sample, approximately 89% were seen once. The specimen was peripheral blood. The receptors originated from a man aged 35 to 55 who had recovered from COVID-19. The CDR3 runs from the conserved cysteine through the conserved F or W. The order of the fields is J gene, D gene, clone size, V gene, CDR3 protein, CDR3 DNA. The D gene is left open where the match is weak. The size of a clone is reported for some rows only, either as once, few or many, or as a class for expanded clones.

J gene: TRBJ2-7
D gene: -
clone size: -
V gene: TRBV6-5
CDR3 protein: CASLLSPTGYEQYF
CDR3 DNA: TGTGCCAGCCTCCTCTCCCCTACAGGGTACGAGCAGTACTTC

J gene: TRBJ1-3
D gene: TRBD1
clone size: once
V gene: TRBV19
CDR3 protein: CASTNHRGSGNTIYF
CDR3 DNA: TGTGCCAGTACCAACCACAGGGGCTCTGGAAACACCATATATTTT

J gene: TRBJ1-5
D gene: -
clone size: -
V gene: TRBV19
CDR3 protein: CASNRRGGTQHF
CDR3 DNA: TGTGCCAGTAACAGGAGAGGAGGGACCCAGCATTTT

J gene: TRBJ2-1
D gene: TRBD2
clone size: -
V gene: TRBV6-6
CDR3 protein: CASSLSSPAGLAYNEQFF
CDR3 DNA: TGTGCCAGCAGTCTTTCGTCCCCCGCGGGACTAGCCTACAATGAGCAGTTCTTC

J gene: TRBJ1-2
D gene: -
clone size: -
V gene: TRBV27
CDR3 protein: CASSLSAGDGYTF
CDR3 DNA: TGTGCCAGCAGTTTATCAGCGGGAGATGGCTACACCTTC

J gene: TRBJ2-7
D gene: -
clone size: -
V gene: TRBV30
CDR3 protein: CAWSPGTARRGYEQYF
CDR3 DNA: TGTGCCTGGAGCCCCGGGACTGCCCGGAGAGGCTACGAGCAGTACTTC

J gene: TRBJ1-6
D gene: -
clone size: -
V gene: TRBV14
CDR3 protein: CASSQSGNYNSPLHF
CDR3 DNA: TGTGCCAGCAGCCAAAGCGGTAACTATAATTCACCCCTCCACTTT

J gene: TRBJ1-2
D gene: TRBD1
clone size: -
V gene: TRBV29-1
CDR3 protein: CSVDREGGYTF
CDR3 DNA: TGCAGCGTGGACAGGGAGGGTGGCTACACCTTC

J gene: TRBJ1-1
D gene: -
clone size: once
V gene: TRBV6-1
CDR3 protein: CASSETYSSTEAFF
CDR3 DNA: TGTGCCAGCAGTGAAACCTACAGTAGCACTGAAGCTTTCTTT

J gene: TRBJ1-2
D gene: TRBD1
clone size: -
V gene: TRBV4-3
CDR3 protein: CASSRLGGKNGYTF
CDR3 DNA: TGCGCCAGCAGCCGTCTAGGGGGCAAGAATGGCTACACCTTC

J gene: TRBJ2-7
D gene: TRBD1
clone size: -
V gene: TRBV9
CDR3 protein: CASSSPKGQGLYEQYF
CDR3 DNA: TGTGCCAGCAGCTCCCCCAAGGGACAGGGGCTCTACGAGCAGTACTTC

J gene: TRBJ2-7
D gene: TRBD1
clone size: few
V gene: TRBV6-5
CDR3 protein: CASNRGATYEQYF
CDR3 DNA: TGTGCCAGCAACAGGGGTGCTACCTACGAGCAGTACTTC

J gene: TRBJ2-6
D gene: -
clone size: -
V gene: TRBV5-4
CDR3 protein: CASSLDAGSGANVLTF
CDR3 DNA: TGTGCCAGCAGCTTGGACGCGGGGTCCGGGGCCAACGTCCTGACTTTC

J gene: TRBJ1-3
D gene: -
clone size: -
V gene: TRBV19
CDR3 protein: CASSIEVSVVAGNTIYF
CDR3 DNA: TGTGCCAGTAGTATAGAAGTTTCGGTGGTAGCGGGAAACACCATATATTTT

J gene: TRBJ1-5
D gene: TRBD1
clone size: -
V gene: TRBV19
CDR3 protein: CASSARGLRNQPQHF
CDR3 DNA: TGTGCCAGTAGTGCTAGGGGGCTACGCAATCAGCCCCAGCATTTT

J gene: TRBJ2-1
D gene: -
clone size: once
V gene: TRBV11-2
CDR3 protein: CASREGLKQFF
CDR3 DNA: TGTGCCAGCAGGGAGGGGTTGAAGCAGTTCTTC

J gene: TRBJ2-7
D gene: -
clone size: -
V gene: TRBV6-2/TRBV6-3
CDR3 protein: CASSYDLRTYEQYF
CDR3 DNA: TGTGCCAGCAGTTATGACTTACGGACCTACGAGCAGTACTTC

J gene: TRBJ2-2
D gene: TRBD2
clone size: -
V gene: TRBV6-5
CDR3 protein: CASKRGGVGELFF
CDR3 DNA: TGTGCCAGCAAGCGGGGGGGCGTCGGGGAGCTGTTTTTT

J gene: TRBJ1-1
D gene: -
clone size: -
V gene: TRBV6-4
CDR3 protein: CASSATGNTEAFF
CDR3 DNA: TGTGCCAGCAGTGCTACAGGGAACACTGAAGCTTTCTTT

J gene: TRBJ1-1
D gene: -
clone size: -
V gene: TRBV27
CDR3 protein: CASREKNTEAFF
CDR3 DNA: TGTGCCAGCAGGGAGAAGAACACTGAAGCTTTCTTT

J gene: TRBJ1-2
D gene: TRBD1
clone size: -
V gene: TRBV5-1
CDR3 protein: CASSPGQGYGYTF
CDR3 DNA: TGCGCCAGCAGCCCAGGACAGGGGTATGGCTACACCTTC

J gene: TRBJ2-7
D gene: -
clone size: -
V gene: TRBV5-6
CDR3 protein: CASSSILGASYEQYF
CDR3 DNA: TGTGCCAGCAGCTCTATCTTGGGGGCCTCCTACGAGCAGTACTTC

J gene: TRBJ1-2
D gene: -
clone size: -
V gene: TRBV3-1/TRBV3-2
CDR3 protein: CASSIRDTTSGYGYTF
CDR3 DNA: TGTGCCAGCAGCATCCGGGACACCACCTCTGGCTATGGCTACACCTTC

J gene: TRBJ2-1
D gene: -
clone size: -
V gene: TRBV5-1
CDR3 protein: CASSLVGFEQFF
CDR3 DNA: TGCGCCAGCAGCTTGGTGGGCTTTGAGCAGTTCTTC

J gene: TRBJ2-1
D gene: TRBD1
clone size: -
V gene: TRBV18
CDR3 protein: CASSPMRDSSYNEQFF
CDR3 DNA: TGTGCCAGCTCACCCATGAGGGACAGCTCCTACAATGAGCAGTTCTTC

J gene: TRBJ2-2
D gene: TRBD1
clone size: -
V gene: TRBV5-1
CDR3 protein: CASSFLTGAGELFF
CDR3 DNA: TGCGCCAGCAGCTTCTTGACAGGGGCCGGGGAGCTGTTTTTT

J gene: TRBJ2-1
D gene: TRBD2
clone size: -
V gene: TRBV5-5
CDR3 protein: CASSLQLAENEQFF
CDR3 DNA: TGTGCCAGCAGCTTACAACTAGCGGAAAATGAGCAGTTCTTC

J gene: TRBJ2-3
D gene: TRBD1
clone size: -
V gene: TRBV19
CDR3 protein: CASSSRDRGRHTDTQYF
CDR3 DNA: TGTGCCAGTAGTTCCCGGGACAGGGGGCGCCACACAGATACGCAGTATTTT

J gene: TRBJ2-1
D gene: TRBD1
clone size: -
V gene: TRBV11-2
CDR3 protein: CASSIRDRSYNEQFF
CDR3 DNA: TGTGCCAGCAGCATACGGGACAGGTCCTACAATGAGCAGTTCTTC

J gene: TRBJ1-2
D gene: TRBD1
clone size: -
V gene: TRBV5-4
CDR3 protein: CASSLEGAGGYGYTF
CDR3 DNA: TGTGCCAGCAGCTTGGAGGGGGCAGGGGGCTATGGCTACACCTTC

J gene: TRBJ2-1
D gene: -
clone size: -
V gene: TRBV29-1
CDR3 protein: CSVSAARQNNEQFF
CDR3 DNA: TGCAGCGTTTCGGCCGCCCGACAAAACAATGAGCAGTTCTTC

J gene: TRBJ2-3
D gene: TRBD2
clone size: -
V gene: TRBV3-1/TRBV3-2
CDR3 protein: CASSRDYGTDTQYF
CDR3 DNA: TGTGCCAGCAGCCGGGACTACGGCACAGATACGCAGTATTTT

J gene: TRBJ2-1
D gene: -
clone size: -
V gene: TRBV24-1
CDR3 protein: CATSDVGAPNEQFF
CDR3 DNA: TGTGCCACCAGTGACGTGGGAGCTCCGAATGAGCAGTTCTTC

J gene: TRBJ1-4
D gene: -
clone size: -
V gene: TRBV11-2
CDR3 protein: CASSLAQAGTNEKLFF
CDR3 DNA: TGTGCCAGCAGCTTAGCTCAAGCCGGGACAAATGAAAAACTGTTTTTT

J gene: TRBJ1-1
D gene: -
clone size: -
V gene: TRBV27
CDR3 protein: CASSLYGGIAEAFF
CDR3 DNA: TGTGCCAGCAGTTTATACGGGGGTATCGCTGAAGCTTTCTTT

J gene: TRBJ2-7
D gene: -
clone size: few
V gene: TRBV6-6
CDR3 protein: CASSSIDRLSYEQYF
CDR3 DNA: TGTGCCAGCAGTTCCATAGACAGGCTCTCCTACGAGCAGTACTTC

J gene: TRBJ2-3
D gene: TRBD2
clone size: -
V gene: TRBV4-1
CDR3 protein: CASSHNPTSGVNTDTQYF
CDR3 DNA: TGCGCCAGCAGCCACAATCCTACTAGCGGGGTGAACACAGATACGCAGTATTTT